One and the same sample provided the 16 T cell receptor beta chains below, sequenced in a study of response to subunit inactivated influenza vaccine. From the RT-PCR reads, TCRdb called clonotypes with MiXCR, one entry per CDR3 protein. The sample includes about 480,000 distinct CDR3 sequences, roughly 13% of them seen just once. Material: PBMCs from blood, obtained more than 35 days after vaccination. The origin of the receptors is a man aged 45-65 years who received an inactivated influenza vaccine.

This clonotype was found many times. This sequence joins TRBV7-8 and TRBJ2-5, with D unclear. The germline V and J ends were trimmed by 5 bases and 4 bases, with 11 bases remaining between them. This CDR3 has 13 residues. Germline CDR1 SGHVS, CDR2 FQNEAQ. The CDR3 here is CASSVIIGETQYF. DNA of the CDR3: TGTGCCAGCAGCGTGATAATAGGAGAGACCCAGTACTTC. The entire variable domain, with the rest obtained from reference TRBV7-8 and TRBJ2-5, is as follows: GAGVSQSPRYKVAKRGQDVALRCDPISGHVSLFWYQQALGQGPEFLTYFQNEAQLDKSGLPSDRFFAERPEGSVSTLKIQRTQQEDSAVYLCASSVIIGETQYFGPGTRLLVL.

This clonotype was seen a handful of times. The chain couples TRBV24-1 to TRBJ1-5; D ambiguous. V was clipped by 2 bases and J by 3 bases, with 16 bases between them. The CDR3 runs to 17 residues. Germline values: CDR1 KGHDR, CDR2 SFDVKD. The chain's CDR3 is CATSDSKAGLDNQPQHF. The CDR3 DNA follows: TGTGCCACCAGTGATTCCAAGGCCGGGTTGGACAATCAGCCCCAGCATTTT.

This clonotype was picked up a small number of times. V and J are TRBV11-1 and TRBJ2-1, with D possibly matching TRBD1 (6 bases). There are 13 residues in the CDR3. Per germline, CDR1 SGHAT and CDR2 FQDESV (reference sequence). The V end lost 7 bases, the J end lost 5 bases, and 12 bases lay between the germline ends. The CDR3 here is CASKPDSNNEQFF. The CDR3 DNA sequence: TGTGCCAGCAAACCGGACAGTAACAATGAGCAGTTCTTC.

The chain has TRBV7-2 and TRBJ2-5, with 9 bases matching TRBD1. The CDR3 extends over 16 amino acids. The V gene's germline CDR1 is SGHTA and CDR2 FQGNSA. Trimming took 4 bases from V and 4 from J; bases not matched to a gene: 10. The CDR3 DNA is TGTGCCAGCAGCTACACCACAGGGGGCTTTGGAGAGACCCAGTACTTC. Translating it yields CASSYTTGGFGETQYF.

The genes are TRBV4-1 and TRBJ2-5, with D hard to call. The CDR3 is 13 residues long. V dropped 1 base and J dropped 4 bases, with 7 bases sitting between them. The V gene's germline CDR1 is MGHRA and CDR2 YSYEKL. The CDR3 loop reads CASSQVLPETQYF. The DNA for the CDR3 is TGCGCCAGCAGCCAAGTACTCCCAGAGACCCAGTACTTC.

This chain links TRBV5-1 with TRBJ1-2; D not resolved. This CDR3 region has 12 residues. V was shortened by 4 bases and J by 7 bases, with 11 bases between the two germline ends. The V gene's germline CDR1 is SGHRS and CDR2 YFSETQ. CDR3 residues: CASSPFVGGYTF. In DNA form, the CDR3 reads TGCGCCAGCAGCCCGTTCGTCGGTGGCTACACCTTC.

In its sample, this clonotype was seen a few times. The CDR3 here is CASSFKRGENYGYTF. The DNA of the CDR3 is TGTGCCAGCAGCTTCAAGAGGGGAGAAAACTATGGCTACACCTTC. The chain links TRBV12-3 or TRBV12-4 to TRBJ1-2; D perhaps matches TRBD1 (5 bases). With 6 bases removed from V and 2 bases from J, the gap between germline ends came to 16 bases. The CDR3 spans 15 residues.

This clonotype was picked up a small number of times. The rearrangement joins TRBV12-3 or TRBV12-4 to TRBJ2-2; D call uncertain. V shed 5 bases and J shed 0 bases, with 13 bases lying between them. The CDR3 sequence is 16 residues long. CDR3 region: CASSDQPFANTGELFF. The CDR3 region has the DNA TGTGCCAGCAGTGACCAGCCGTTCGCGAACACCGGGGAGCTGTTTTTT.

This clonotype was seen only a few times. J is TRBJ2-3 and V is TRBV12-3 or TRBV12-4, with D hard to call. The CDR3 totals 17 residues. V was clipped by 4 bases and J by 1 base, with 18 bases between them. The CDR3 nucleotides read TGTGCCAGCAGTTCCTACCTAAGGTCGCATGGCACAGATACGCAGTATTTT. It encodes CASSSYLRSHGTDTQYF.

This sequence joins TRBV10-1 and TRBJ2-7; D possibly matches TRBD1 or TRBD2 (5 bases each). This CDR3 comprises 14 residues. The V and J ends lost 3 bases and 6 bases respectively, with 15 bases between them. Germline CDR1 reads WNHNN; CDR2 reads SYGVQD (reference sequence). CDR3 sequence: CASSDGTVTGEQYF. DNA of the CDR3: TGCGCCAGCAGTGATGGGACCGTCACCGGCGAGCAGTACTTC.

This clonotype was seen many times. The V and J genes are TRBV28 and TRBJ2-1; 8 bases match TRBD2. There are 14 residues in the CDR3. V trimming: 3 bases; J trimming: 7 bases; junction bases outside the gene matches: 5. Germline V gene sequence: CDR1 MDHEN, CDR2 SYDVKM. The CDR3 coding sequence is TGTGCCAGCAGTTTGTCGCCTAGCGGGAATGAGCAGTTCTTC. Translating gives CASSLSPSGNEQFF. Combining the CDR3 with reference TRBV28 and TRBJ2-1 gives the whole variable domain DVKVTQSSRYLVKRTGEKVFLECVQDMDHENMFWYRQDPGLGLRLIYFSYDVKMKEKGDIPEGYSVSREKKERFSLILESASTNQTSMYLCASSLSPSGNEQFFGPGTRLTVL.

This clonotype was seen more than once but under ten times. The chain uses TRBV29-1 and TRBJ2-7; a possible D gene is TRBD2 (6 bases). CDR3 length: 13 residues. The germline V and J ends were trimmed by 4 bases and 2 bases, with 12 bases remaining between them. Germline values: CDR1 SQVTM, CDR2 ANQGSEA. The CDR3 region has the DNA TGCAGCGTTGGTGGCGGGGCGGCCTACGAGCAGTACTTC. Translation gives CSVGGGAAYEQYF.

The table lists this clonotype with many counts. The genes are TRBV5-1 and TRBJ1-1; maybe TRBD1 (6 bases). CDR1 is SGHRS and CDR2 is YFSETQ in the germline V gene. V lost 5 bases to trimming and J lost 10 bases, with 18 bases between them. CDR3 length: 13 amino acids. The CDR3 here is CASSTPQDRTAFF. CDR3 nucleotides: TGCGCCAGCAGTACGCCGCAAGACAGGACAGCTTTCTTT.

This chain connects TRBV6-2 or TRBV6-3 to TRBJ1-5, with 8 bases aligning to TRBD1. The J segment lost 4 bases and the V segment lost 9 bases, leaving 5 bases of the junction unmatched. There are 13 residues in the CDR3. CDR1 and CDR2 from the germline V gene are MNHEY and SVGEGT. This CDR3 is CASRDRRNQPQHF. In DNA form, the CDR3 reads TGTGCCAGTCGGGACAGGAGGAATCAGCCCCAGCATTTT.

This clonotype turned up a few times. V gene TRBV24-1 combines with J gene TRBJ2-1; 13 bases are shared with TRBD2. Trimming took 5 bases from V and 9 from J; bases not matched to a gene: 12. There are 17 residues in the CDR3. CDR1 KGHDR and CDR2 SFDVKD come from the germline V gene. CDR3 DNA: TGTGCCACCAGTGGACTAGCGGGAGGTTCGCGTGATAGTGAGCAGTTCTTC. Translating gives CATSGLAGGSRDSEQFF.

The table lists this clonotype with many counts. This CDR3 is CASSLSRAQYYGYTF. As DNA, the CDR3 is TGTGCCAGCAGCTTGAGCAGGGCTCAATACTATGGCTACACCTTC. V usage is TRBV7-2 and J usage is TRBJ1-2; D is perhaps TRBD1 (5 bases). V lost 3 bases and J 3 bases, leaving 14 bases between the germline ends. CDR1 is SGHTA and CDR2 is FQGNSA in the germline V gene. CDR3 length equals 15 residues.